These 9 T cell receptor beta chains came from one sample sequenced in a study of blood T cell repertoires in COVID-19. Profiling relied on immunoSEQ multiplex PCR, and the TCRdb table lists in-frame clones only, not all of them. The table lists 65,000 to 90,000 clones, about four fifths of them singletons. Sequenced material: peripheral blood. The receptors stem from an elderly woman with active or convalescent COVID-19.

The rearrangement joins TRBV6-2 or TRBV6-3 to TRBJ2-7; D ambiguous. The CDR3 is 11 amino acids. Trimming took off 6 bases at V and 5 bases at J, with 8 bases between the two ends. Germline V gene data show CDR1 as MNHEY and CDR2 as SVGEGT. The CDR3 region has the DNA TGTGCCAGCAGCCAAGCTGACGAGCAGTACTTC. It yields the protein CASSQADEQYF.

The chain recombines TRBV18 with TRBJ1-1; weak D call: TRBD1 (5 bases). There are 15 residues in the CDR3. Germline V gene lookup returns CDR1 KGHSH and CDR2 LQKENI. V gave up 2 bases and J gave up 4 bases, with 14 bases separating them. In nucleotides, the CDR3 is TGTGCCAGCTCACCAGGGGCAGGGCAGGGCACTGAAGCTTTCTTT. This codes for CASSPGAGQGTEAFF.

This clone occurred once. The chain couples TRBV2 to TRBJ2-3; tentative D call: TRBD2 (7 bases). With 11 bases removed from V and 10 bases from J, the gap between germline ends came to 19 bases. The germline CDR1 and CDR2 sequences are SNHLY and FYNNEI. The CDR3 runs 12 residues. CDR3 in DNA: TGTGCCCGACGGGGGGCCTCCCTATCGCAGTATTTT. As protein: CARRGASLSQYF.

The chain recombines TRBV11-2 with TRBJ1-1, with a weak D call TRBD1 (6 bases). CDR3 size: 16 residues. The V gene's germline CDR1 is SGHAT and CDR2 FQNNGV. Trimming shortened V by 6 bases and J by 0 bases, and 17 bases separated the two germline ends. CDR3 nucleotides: TGTGCCAGCAGAGGGGGAATCAGAGGCATGAACACTGAAGCTTTCTTT. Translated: CASRGGIRGMNTEAFF.

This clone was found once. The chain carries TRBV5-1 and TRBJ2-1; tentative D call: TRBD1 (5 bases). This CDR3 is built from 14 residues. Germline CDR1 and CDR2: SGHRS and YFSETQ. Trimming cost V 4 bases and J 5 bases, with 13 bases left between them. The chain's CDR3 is CASSLGDRDNEQFF. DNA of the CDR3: TGCGCCAGCAGCCTCGGAGACAGAGACAATGAGCAGTTCTTC.

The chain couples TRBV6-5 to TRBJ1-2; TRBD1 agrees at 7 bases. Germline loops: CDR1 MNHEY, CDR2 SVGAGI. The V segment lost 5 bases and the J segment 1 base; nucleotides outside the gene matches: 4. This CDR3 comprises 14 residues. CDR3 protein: CASSRTGDNYGYTF. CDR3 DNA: TGTGCCAGCAGTAGGACAGGTGATAACTATGGCTACACCTTC.

In nucleotides, the CDR3 is TGTGCCAGCAGCCAAGTCGGGGGCACCGGGGAGCTGTTTTTT. It encodes CASSQVGGTGELFF. The genes are TRBV14 and TRBJ2-2; D is perhaps TRBD2 (6 bases). The V gene's germline CDR1 is SGHDN and CDR2 FVKESK. Trimming took off 1 base at V and 4 bases at J, with 7 bases between the two ends. The CDR3 runs 14 residues.

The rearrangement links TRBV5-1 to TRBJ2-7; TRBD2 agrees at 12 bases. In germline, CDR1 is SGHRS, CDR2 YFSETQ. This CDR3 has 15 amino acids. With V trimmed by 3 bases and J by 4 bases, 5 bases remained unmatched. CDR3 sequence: CASSYGLAGSYEQYF. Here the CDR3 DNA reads TGCGCCAGCAGCTACGGACTAGCGGGGTCGTACGAGCAGTACTTC.

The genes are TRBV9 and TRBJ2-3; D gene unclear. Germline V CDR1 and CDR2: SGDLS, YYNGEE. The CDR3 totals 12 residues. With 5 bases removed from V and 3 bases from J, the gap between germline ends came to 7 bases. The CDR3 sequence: CASSFSTDTQYF. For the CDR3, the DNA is TGTGCCAGCAGTTTTTCAACAGATACGCAGTATTTT.